Given below is one TCR beta chain in context. Unmatched junction bases numbered 12, after V lost 0 bases and J lost 6 bases. The CDR3 is 18 residues long. The germline V gene has CDR1 MRHNA and CDR2 SNTAGT. Generated by immunoSEQ multiplex PCR, the TCRdb table keeps only in-frame clones and is missing some. The sample consists of about 160,000 clones, roughly 80% of them appearing once. This sample was included in a study of blood T cell repertoires in COVID-19. About the research overall: Whether acute or convalescent, the COVID-19 samples came from the United States, Italy and Spain. From T cells, B-cell-depleted T cells, or PBMCs came the material, which was cDNA or gDNA.

The TCR sequence derives from a woman aged 40 to 50 with acute COVID-19. Sample: PBMCs or T cells enriched from blood (not recorded which). The chain couples TRBV6-4 to TRBJ2-2; 8 bases agree with TRBD2. Written as DNA, the CDR3 is TGTGCCAGCAGTGACTCCTACTCAGAAGCGGGAGTCTCCGGGGAGCTGTTTTTT. It yields the protein CASSDSYSEAGVSGELFF.